These 15 T cell receptor beta chains share one sample of origin, sequenced in a study of blood T cell repertoires in COVID-19. Profiling relied on immunoSEQ multiplex PCR, and the TCRdb table lists in-frame clones only, not all of them. The table includes 350,000 to 400,000 clones, roughly 89% detected once. The sequenced sample consisted of peripheral blood. The receptors originated from a young man with active or convalescent COVID-19.

The CDR3 loop is CASSGGTDEAFF. Here the CDR3 DNA reads TGTGCCAGTAGTGGAGGGACAGATGAAGCTTTCTTT. The chain carries TRBV19 and TRBJ1-1, with 7 nucleotides matching TRBD1. The CDR3 has 12 residues. Trimming cost V 5 bases and J 7 bases; bases outside gene matches: 4. Germline assignment: CDR1 LNHDA and CDR2 SQIVND (reference sequence). The full variable domain, rest sourced from reference TRBV19 and TRBJ1-1, is DGGITQSPKYLFRKEGQNVTLSCEQNLNHDAMYWYRQDPGQGLRLIYYSQIVNDFQKGDIAEGYSVSREKKESFPLTVTSAQKNPTAFYLCASSGGTDEAFFGQGTRLTVV.

The chain combines TRBV11-3 with TRBJ2-1; D uncertain. With 1 base removed from V and 2 bases from J, the gap between germline ends came to 12 bases. Germline assignment: CDR1 SGHNT and CDR2 YENEEA. This CDR3 has 16 residues. In nucleotides, the CDR3 is TGTGCCAGCAGCTTAGGACTTTCGAGCGCCTACAATGAGCAGTTCTTC. It codes for CASSLGLSSAYNEQFF. The full variable domain, its missing parts supplied by reference TRBV11-3 and TRBJ2-1, is EAGVVQSPRYKIIEKKQPVAFWCNPISGHNTLYWYLQNLGQGPELLIRYENEEAVDDSQLPKDRFSAERLKGVDSTLKIQPAELGDSAVYLCASSLGLSSAYNEQFFGPGTRLTVL.

This clone was observed a few times. The chain carries TRBV14 and TRBJ1-1; no reliable D call. The length of the CDR3 is 15 residues. The V end lost 5 bases, the J end lost 0 bases, and 13 bases lay between the germline ends. Germline CDR1 SGHDN, CDR2 FVKESK. Written as DNA, the CDR3 is TGTGCCAGCAGCGCCAGACGGAGTTTGAACACTGAAGCTTTCTTT. Protein product: CASSARRSLNTEAFF.

CDR3 DNA: TGTGCCTGGAGTCGATTAGCATCTCGGTACGAGCAGTACTTC. It is translated as CAWSRLASRYEQYF. The chain carries TRBV30 and TRBJ2-7; no clear D. The CDR3 loop spans 14 amino acids. The germline gives CDR1 GTSNPN, CDR2 SVGIG (reference sequence). V shed 2 bases and J shed 4 bases, with 15 bases lying between them.

This clone was seen a handful of times. This chain uses TRBV7-9 with TRBJ2-2, with TRBD2 matching 12 bases. The CDR3 covers 14 residues. Germline CDR1 reads SEHNR; CDR2 reads FQNEAQ (reference sequence). The V and J ends lost 6 bases and 6 bases, in that order; junction bases with no gene match: 2. Written as DNA, the CDR3 is TGTGCCAGCAGTCGACTAGCGGGGGCCGGGGAGCTGTTTTTT. This codes for CASSRLAGAGELFF.

The chain recombines TRBV7-8 with TRBJ2-5, with a possible D match to TRBD2 (6 bases). Germline CDR1 reads SGHVS; CDR2 reads FQNEAQ. This CDR3 contains 14 residues. V lost 5 bases, J lost 5 bases, and 15 bases lay in between. The CDR3 DNA sequence: TGTGCCAGCAGCCCCGGGGGACCTGTGGAGACCCAGTACTTC. Its protein product is CASSPGGPVETQYF. The full variable domain, in which reference TRBV7-8 and TRBJ2-5 provide the parts outside the CDR3, is GAGVSQSPRYKVAKRGQDVALRCDPISGHVSLFWYQQALGQGPEFLTYFQNEAQLDKSGLPSDRFFAERPEGSVSTLKIQRTQQEDSAVYLCASSPGGPVETQYFGPGTRLLVL.

Only one count was recorded for this clone. The chain recombines TRBV24-1 with TRBJ2-1; 10 bases are shared with TRBD2. This CDR3 is built from 15 residues. Germline V lookup: CDR1 KGHDR, CDR2 SFDVKD. Trimming cost V 3 bases and J 9 bases; bases outside gene matches: 7. The CDR3 region is CATSDATSGLGEQFF. Written as DNA, the CDR3 is TGTGCCACCAGTGATGCGACTAGCGGGCTGGGTGAGCAGTTCTTC.

This clone was detected only once. The chain employs TRBV28 and TRBJ2-3; weak D call: TRBD2 (6 bases). Trimming took 8 bases from V and 2 from J, leaving 20 bases between them. Germline-derived CDR1 and CDR2 are MDHEN and SYDVKM. The CDR3 is 16 residues long. The CDR3 coding sequence is TGTGCCAGCCTCGGTCCAGCTACGGGGGACACAGATACGCAGTATTTT. Residues: CASLGPATGDTDTQYF.

The gene calls are TRBV28 and TRBJ1-1, with D possibly being TRBD1 (5 bases). Per the germline V gene, CDR1 is MDHEN and CDR2 is SYDVKM. The CDR3 runs 14 residues. Trimming stripped 5 bases from V and 6 bases from J, with 16 bases between. CDR3 protein: CASSQGGREAEAFF. The CDR3 DNA sequence: TGTGCCAGCAGTCAAGGTGGCAGGGAAGCTGAAGCTTTCTTT.

This clone was seen a few times. This chain links TRBV19 with TRBJ2-1; possibly TRBD2 for D (6 bases). V was clipped by 10 bases and J by 4 bases, with 14 bases between them. The CDR3 spans 13 residues. In germline, CDR1 is LNHDA, CDR2 SQIVND (reference sequence). CDR3 in DNA: TGTGCCACCCGACCCGGGGGATACAATGAGCAGTTCTTC. Translation: CATRPGGYNEQFF. Full variable domain (rest looked up from reference TRBV19 and TRBJ2-1): DGGITQSPKYLFRKEGQNVTLSCEQNLNHDAMYWYRQDPGQGLRLIYYSQIVNDFQKGDIAEGYSVSREKKESFPLTVTSAQKNPTAFYLCATRPGGYNEQFFGPGTRLTVL.

The chain couples TRBV18 to TRBJ1-3; D remains unclear. This CDR3 spans 13 amino acids. Per germline, CDR1 KGHSH and CDR2 LQKENI. V was trimmed by 3 bases and J by 4 bases, leaving 7 bases between them. The CDR3 DNA reads TGTGCCAGCTCACCTGGTCAGGGAAACACCATATATTTT. Its protein product is CASSPGQGNTIYF.

This chain connects TRBV6-5 to TRBJ1-2; D is possibly TRBD1 (5 bases). This CDR3 comprises 15 residues. Trimming cost V 6 bases and J 4 bases, with 18 bases left between them. Germline CDR1 MNHEY, CDR2 SVGAGI. The CDR3 coding sequence is TGTGCCAGCAGAACCAGGGATCCTAAGTTCTATGGCTACACCTTC. Its translation: CASRTRDPKFYGYTF.

This clone was observed a handful of times. The V call is TRBV2, the J call TRBJ2-7; 8 bases align to TRBD1. CDR1 is SNHLY, CDR2 FYNNEI, per germline. After removal of 6 bases from V and 6 bases from J, the junction contained 10 bases not matched to a gene. The CDR3 runs 14 residues. As DNA, the CDR3 is TGTGCCAGCAGGAAGACAGGGGCGGTCTCCGAGCAGTACTTC. Translating gives CASRKTGAVSEQYF. The full variable domain, with the rest looked up from reference TRBV2 and TRBJ2-7, is EPEVTQTPSHQVTQMGQEVILRCVPISNHLYFYWYRQILGQKVEFLVSFYNNEISEKSEIFDDQFSVERPDGSNFTLKIRSTKLEDSAMYFCASRKTGAVSEQYFGPGTRLTVT.

The rearrangement uses TRBV5-1 and TRBJ1-3; D not resolved. CDR1 and CDR2 (germline): SGHRS, YFSETQ. The CDR3 contains 17 residues. Trimming left V 3 bases short and J 4 bases short, with 20 bases between. CDR3 residues: CASSSNIWEMGGNTIYF. Here the CDR3 DNA reads TGCGCCAGCAGCTCGAATATATGGGAGATGGGGGGAAACACCATATATTTT.

Notes on this clone: The sample contains more than one DNA sequence encoding this CDR3. CDR3 in amino acids: CASSYGGSGYTF. The CDR3 DNA is TGTGCCAGCAGTTATGGAGGGTCTGGCTACACCTTC. The genes are TRBV6-2 or TRBV6-3 and TRBJ1-2; no firm D call. This CDR3 contains 12 residues. Germline CDR1 is MNHEY and CDR2 is SVGEGT. The V end was cut by 3 bases, the J end by 7 bases, with 9 bases between.